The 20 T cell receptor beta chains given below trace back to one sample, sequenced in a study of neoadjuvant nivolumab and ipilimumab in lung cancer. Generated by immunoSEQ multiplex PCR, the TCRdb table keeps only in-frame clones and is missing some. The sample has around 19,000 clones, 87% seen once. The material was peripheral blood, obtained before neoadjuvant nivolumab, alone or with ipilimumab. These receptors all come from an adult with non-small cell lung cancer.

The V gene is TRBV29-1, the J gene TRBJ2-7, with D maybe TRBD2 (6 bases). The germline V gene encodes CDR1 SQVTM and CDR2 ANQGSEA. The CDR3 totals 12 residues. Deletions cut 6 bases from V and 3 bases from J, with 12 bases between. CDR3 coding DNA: TGCAGCGTACGACTAGATCTCTACGAGCAGTACTTC. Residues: CSVRLDLYEQYF.

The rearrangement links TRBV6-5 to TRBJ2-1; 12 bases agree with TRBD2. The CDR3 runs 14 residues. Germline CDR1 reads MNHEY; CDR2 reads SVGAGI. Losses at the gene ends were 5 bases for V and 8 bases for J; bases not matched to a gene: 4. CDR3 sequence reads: CASSPSGRGYEQFF. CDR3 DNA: TGTGCCAGCAGTCCTAGCGGGAGGGGGTATGAGCAGTTCTTC.

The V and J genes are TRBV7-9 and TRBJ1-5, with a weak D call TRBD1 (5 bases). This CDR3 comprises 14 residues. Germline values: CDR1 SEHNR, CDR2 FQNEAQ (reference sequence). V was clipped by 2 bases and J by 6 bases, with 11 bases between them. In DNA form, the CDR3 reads TGTGCCAGCAGCTTAAGCGGTCAGGGTCAGCCCCAGCATTTT. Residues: CASSLSGQGQPQHF. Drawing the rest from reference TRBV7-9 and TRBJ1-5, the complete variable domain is DTGVSQNPRHKITKRGQNVTFRCDPISEHNRLYWYRQTLGQGPEFLTYFQNEAQLEKSRLLSDRFSAERPKGSFSTLEIQRTEQGDSAMYLCASSLSGQGQPQHFGDGTRLSIL.

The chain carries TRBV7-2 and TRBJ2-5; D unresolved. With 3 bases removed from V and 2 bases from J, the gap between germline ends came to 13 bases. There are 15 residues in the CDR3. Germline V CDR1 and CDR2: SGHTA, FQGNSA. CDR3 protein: CASSFQKVRQETQYF. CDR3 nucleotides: TGTGCCAGCAGCTTCCAGAAGGTTCGTCAAGAGACCCAGTACTTC.

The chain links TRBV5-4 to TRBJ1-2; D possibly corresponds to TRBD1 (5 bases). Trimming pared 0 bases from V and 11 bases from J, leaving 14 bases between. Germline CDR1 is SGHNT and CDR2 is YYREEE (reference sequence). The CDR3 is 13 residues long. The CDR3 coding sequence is TGTGCCAGCAGCTTGGCTTCCTGGGGGGGTTACACCTTC. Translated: CASSLASWGGYTF.

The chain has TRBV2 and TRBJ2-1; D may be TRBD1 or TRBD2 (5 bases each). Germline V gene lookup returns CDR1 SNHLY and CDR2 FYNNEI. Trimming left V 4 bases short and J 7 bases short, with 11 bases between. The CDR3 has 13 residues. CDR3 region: CASSGLGPNEQFF. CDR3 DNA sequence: TGTGCCAGCAGTGGTTTGGGACCAAATGAGCAGTTCTTC.

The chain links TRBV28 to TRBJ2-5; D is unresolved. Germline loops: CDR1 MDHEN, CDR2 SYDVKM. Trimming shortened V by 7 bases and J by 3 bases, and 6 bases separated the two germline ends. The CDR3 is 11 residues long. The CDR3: CASNTKETQYF. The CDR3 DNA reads TGTGCCAGCAACACGAAAGAGACCCAGTACTTC.

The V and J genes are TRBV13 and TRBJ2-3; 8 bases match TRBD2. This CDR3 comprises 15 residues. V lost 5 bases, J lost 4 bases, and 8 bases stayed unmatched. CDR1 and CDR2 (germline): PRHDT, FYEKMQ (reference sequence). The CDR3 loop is CASSRERGRPDTQYF. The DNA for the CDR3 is TGTGCCAGCAGCCGAGAGCGGGGGCGGCCAGATACGCAGTATTTT.

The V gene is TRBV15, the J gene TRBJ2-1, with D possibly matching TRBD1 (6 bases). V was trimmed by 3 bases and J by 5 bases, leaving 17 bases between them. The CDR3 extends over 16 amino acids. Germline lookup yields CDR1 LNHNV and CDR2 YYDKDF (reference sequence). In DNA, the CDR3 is TGTGCCACCAGCAGTACCTTGTTGGACAGTCACAATGAGCAGTTCTTC. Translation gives CATSSTLLDSHNEQFF.

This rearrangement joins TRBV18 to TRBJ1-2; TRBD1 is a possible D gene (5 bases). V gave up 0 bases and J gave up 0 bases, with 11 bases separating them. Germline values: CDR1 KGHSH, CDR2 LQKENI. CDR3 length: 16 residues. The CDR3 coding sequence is TGTGCCAGCTCACCACCTAACGGACAACCTAACTATGGCTACACCTTC. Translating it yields CASSPPNGQPNYGYTF.

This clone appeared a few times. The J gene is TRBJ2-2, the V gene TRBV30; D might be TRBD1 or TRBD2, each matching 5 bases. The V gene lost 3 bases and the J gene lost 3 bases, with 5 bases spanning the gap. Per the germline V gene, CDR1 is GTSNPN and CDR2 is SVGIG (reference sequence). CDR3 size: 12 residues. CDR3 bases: TGTGCCTGGAGGGGGGACACCGGGGAGCTGTTTTTT. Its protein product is CAWRGDTGELFF.

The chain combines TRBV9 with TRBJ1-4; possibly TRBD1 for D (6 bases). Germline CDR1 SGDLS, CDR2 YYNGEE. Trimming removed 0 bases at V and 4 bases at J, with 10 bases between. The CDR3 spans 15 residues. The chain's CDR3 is CASSVGQEYNEKLFF. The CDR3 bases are TGTGCCAGCAGCGTAGGACAGGAGTATAATGAAAAACTGTTTTTT.

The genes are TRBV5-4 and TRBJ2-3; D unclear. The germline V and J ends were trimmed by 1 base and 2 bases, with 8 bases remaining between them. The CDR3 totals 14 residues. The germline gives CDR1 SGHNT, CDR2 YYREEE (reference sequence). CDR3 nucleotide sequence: TGTGCCAGCAGCTTGTATCTGGACACAGATACGCAGTATTTT. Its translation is CASSLYLDTDTQYF.

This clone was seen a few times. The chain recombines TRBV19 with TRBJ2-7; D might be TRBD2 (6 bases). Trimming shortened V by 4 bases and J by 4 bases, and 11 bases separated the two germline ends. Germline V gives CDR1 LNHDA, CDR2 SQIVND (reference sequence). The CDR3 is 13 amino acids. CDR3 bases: TGTGCCAGTAGTAACCGGGACTTTTACGAGCAGTACTTC. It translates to CASSNRDFYEQYF.

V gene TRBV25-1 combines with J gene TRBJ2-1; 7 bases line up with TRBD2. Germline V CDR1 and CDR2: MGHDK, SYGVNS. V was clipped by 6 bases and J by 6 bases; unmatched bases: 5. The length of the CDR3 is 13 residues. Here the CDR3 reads CASRAGSRNEQFF. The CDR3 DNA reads TGTGCCAGCAGAGCGGGAAGTCGCAATGAGCAGTTCTTC.

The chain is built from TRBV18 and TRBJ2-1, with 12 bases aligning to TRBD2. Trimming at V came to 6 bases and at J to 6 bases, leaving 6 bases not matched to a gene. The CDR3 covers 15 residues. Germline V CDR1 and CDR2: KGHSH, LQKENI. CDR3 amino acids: CASSPTSGSVNEQFF. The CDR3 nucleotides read TGTGCCAGCTCTCCGACTAGCGGGAGTGTCAATGAGCAGTTCTTC.

CDR3 DNA sequence: TGTGCCAGCAGAAGACTACTCCCTGGGGCCAACGTCCTGACTTTC. Translated: CASRRLLPGANVLTF. The chain is built from TRBV6-5 and TRBJ2-6; a possible D gene is TRBD2 (5 bases). V was clipped by 6 bases and J by 2 bases, with 11 bases between them. Germline assignment: CDR1 MNHEY and CDR2 SVGAGI. The CDR3 covers 15 residues.

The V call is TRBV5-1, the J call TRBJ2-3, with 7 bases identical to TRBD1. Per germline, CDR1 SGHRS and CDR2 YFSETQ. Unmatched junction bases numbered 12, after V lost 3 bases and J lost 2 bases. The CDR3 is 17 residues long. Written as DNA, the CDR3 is TGCGCCAGCAGCTCTGGCGTGGGGACAGCTAACACAGATACGCAGTATTTT. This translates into CASSSGVGTANTDTQYF.

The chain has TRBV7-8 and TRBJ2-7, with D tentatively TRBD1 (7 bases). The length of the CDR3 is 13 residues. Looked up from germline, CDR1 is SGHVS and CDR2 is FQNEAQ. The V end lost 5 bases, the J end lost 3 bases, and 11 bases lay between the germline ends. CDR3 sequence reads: CASSAGQNYEQYF. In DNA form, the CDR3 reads TGTGCCAGCAGCGCGGGACAGAACTACGAGCAGTACTTC. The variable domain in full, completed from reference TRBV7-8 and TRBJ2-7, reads GAGVSQSPRYKVAKRGQDVALRCDPISGHVSLFWYQQALGQGPEFLTYFQNEAQLDKSGLPSDRFFAERPEGSVSTLKIQRTQQEDSAVYLCASSAGQNYEQYFGPGTRLTVT.

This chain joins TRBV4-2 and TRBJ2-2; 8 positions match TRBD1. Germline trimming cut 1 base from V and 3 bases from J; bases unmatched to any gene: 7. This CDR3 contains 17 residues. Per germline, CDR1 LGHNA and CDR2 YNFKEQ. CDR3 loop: CASSQVPQGADTGELFF. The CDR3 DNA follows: TGTGCCAGCAGCCAAGTCCCCCAGGGGGCCGACACCGGGGAGCTGTTTTTT.